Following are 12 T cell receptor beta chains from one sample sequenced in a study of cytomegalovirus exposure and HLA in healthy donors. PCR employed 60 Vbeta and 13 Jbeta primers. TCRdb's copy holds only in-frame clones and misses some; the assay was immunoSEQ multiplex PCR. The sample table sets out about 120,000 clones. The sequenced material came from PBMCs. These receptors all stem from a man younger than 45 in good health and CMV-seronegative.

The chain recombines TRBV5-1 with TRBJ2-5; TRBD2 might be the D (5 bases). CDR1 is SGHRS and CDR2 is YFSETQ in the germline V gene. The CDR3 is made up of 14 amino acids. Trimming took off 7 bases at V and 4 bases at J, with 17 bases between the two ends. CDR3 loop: CASATGSRLETQYF. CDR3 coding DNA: TGCGCCAGCGCCACGGGGAGTCGGCTAGAGACCCAGTACTTC.

CDR3 region: CASSQVKGAQPQHF. Here the CDR3 DNA reads TGTGCCAGCAGCCAAGTCAAGGGGGCTCAGCCCCAGCATTTT. The chain joins TRBV4-2 to TRBJ1-5, with TRBD1 matching 7 bases. The CDR3 contains 14 residues. Germline V gives CDR1 LGHNA, CDR2 YNFKEQ. V gave up 1 base and J gave up 6 bases; unmatched junction bases: 3.

CDR3 loop: CAWSAGGQSEQYF. The CDR3, as DNA: TGTGCCTGGAGTGCAGGGGGTCAGTCCGAGCAGTACTTC. The gene calls are TRBV30 and TRBJ2-5; 7 bases are a match to TRBD1. TRBJ2-7 matches the DNA end more closely, so the J call is doubtful. Per the germline V gene, CDR1 is GTSNPN and CDR2 is SVGIG (reference sequence). The CDR3 has 13 residues.

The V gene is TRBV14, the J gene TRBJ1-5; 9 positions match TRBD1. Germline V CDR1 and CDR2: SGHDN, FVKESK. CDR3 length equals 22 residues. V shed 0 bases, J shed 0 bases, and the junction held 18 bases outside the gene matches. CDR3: CASSQDELAQQGAYDSNQPQHF. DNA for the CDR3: TGTGCCAGCAGCCAAGATGAATTGGCTCAACAGGGGGCGTATGATAGCAATCAGCCCCAGCATTTT.

CDR3 nucleotides: TGCGCCAGCAGCTTGGCGGTAGGGACATCTAACTATGGCTACACCTTC. Translating gives CASSLAVGTSNYGYTF. The chain carries TRBV5-1 and TRBJ1-2; possibly TRBD1 for D (6 bases). The CDR3 has 16 amino acids. CDR1 and CDR2 (germline): SGHRS, YFSETQ. Trimming stripped 0 bases from V and 0 bases from J, with 12 bases between.

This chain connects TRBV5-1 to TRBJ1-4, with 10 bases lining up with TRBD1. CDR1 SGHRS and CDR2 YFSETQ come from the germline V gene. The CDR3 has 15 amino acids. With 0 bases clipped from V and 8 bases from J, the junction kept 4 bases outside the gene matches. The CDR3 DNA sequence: TGCGCCAGCAGCTTGGGACAGGGGGCGATAGAAAAACTGTTTTTT. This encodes CASSLGQGAIEKLFF.

The CDR3 DNA reads as TGTGCCAGCACCCTCGCGGGTGGTAATTCACCCCTCCACTTT. Encoded protein: CASTLAGGNSPLHF. This chain links TRBV7-2 with TRBJ1-6, with no clear D. The germline V gene encodes CDR1 SGHTA and CDR2 FQGNSA. V gave up 7 bases and J gave up 6 bases, with 13 bases separating them. The CDR3 spans 14 residues.

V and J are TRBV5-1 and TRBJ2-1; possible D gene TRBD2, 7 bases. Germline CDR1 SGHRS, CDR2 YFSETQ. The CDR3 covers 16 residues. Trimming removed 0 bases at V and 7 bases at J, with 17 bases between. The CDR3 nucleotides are TGCGCCAGCAGCTTGGTAGGGGGGGAGGCGAGGAATGAGCAGTTCTTC. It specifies CASSLVGGEARNEQFF.

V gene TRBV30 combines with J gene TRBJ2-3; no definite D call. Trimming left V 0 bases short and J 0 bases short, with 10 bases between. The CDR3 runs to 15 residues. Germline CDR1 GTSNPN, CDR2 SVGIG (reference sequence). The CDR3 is CAWSVTEFSTDTQYF. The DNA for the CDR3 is TGTGCCTGGAGTGTAACTGAATTCAGCACAGATACGCAGTATTTT.

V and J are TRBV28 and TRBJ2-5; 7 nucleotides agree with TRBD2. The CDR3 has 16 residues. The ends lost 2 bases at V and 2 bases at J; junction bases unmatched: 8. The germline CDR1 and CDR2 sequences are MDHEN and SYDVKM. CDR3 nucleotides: TGTGCCAGCAGTTTAGGGTGGGAGGGCACACAAGAGACCCAGTACTTC. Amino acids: CASSLGWEGTQETQYF. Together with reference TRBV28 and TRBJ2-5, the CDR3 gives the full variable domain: DVKVTQSSRYLVKRTGEKVFLECVQDMDHENMFWYRQDPGLGLRLIYFSYDVKMKEKGDIPEGYSVSREKKERFSLILESASTNQTSMYLCASSLGWEGTQETQYFGPGTRLLVL.

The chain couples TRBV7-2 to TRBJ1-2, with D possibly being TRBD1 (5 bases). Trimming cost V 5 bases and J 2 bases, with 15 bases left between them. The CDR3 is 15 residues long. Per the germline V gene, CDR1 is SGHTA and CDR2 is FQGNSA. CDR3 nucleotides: TGTGCCAGCAGCGTCCAGAAAGGGGTGAACTATGGCTACACCTTC. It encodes CASSVQKGVNYGYTF.

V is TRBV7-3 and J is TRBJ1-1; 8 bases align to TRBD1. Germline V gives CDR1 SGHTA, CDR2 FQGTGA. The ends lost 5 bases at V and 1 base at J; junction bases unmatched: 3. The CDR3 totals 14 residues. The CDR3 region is CASSRTGRNTEAFF. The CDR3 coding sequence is TGTGCCAGCAGCCGGACAGGGAGGAACACTGAAGCTTTCTTT.